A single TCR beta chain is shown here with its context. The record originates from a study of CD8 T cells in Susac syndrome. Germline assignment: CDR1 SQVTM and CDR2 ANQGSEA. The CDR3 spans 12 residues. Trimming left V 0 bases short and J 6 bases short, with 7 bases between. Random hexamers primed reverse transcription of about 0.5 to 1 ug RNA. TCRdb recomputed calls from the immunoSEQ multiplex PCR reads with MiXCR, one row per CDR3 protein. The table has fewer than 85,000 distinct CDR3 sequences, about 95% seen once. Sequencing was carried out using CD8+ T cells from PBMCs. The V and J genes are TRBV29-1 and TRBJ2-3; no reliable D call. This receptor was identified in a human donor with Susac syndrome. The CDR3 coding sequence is TGCAGCGTTGAAGATCACGGGGATACGCAGTATTTT. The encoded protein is CSVEDHGDTQYF.